One and the same sample provided the 23 T cell receptor beta chains below, sequenced in a study of T cell responses to AZD1222 COVID-19 vaccine. Measured with immunoSEQ multiplex PCR; TCRdb has only the in-frame clones, and not every one. This table holds fewer than 70,000 clones, roughly nine tenths found once. Source: peripheral blood, taken 28 days after the second AZD1222 dose. The receptors here all came from an adult who received the AZD1222 COVID-19 vaccine.

The chain couples TRBV19 to TRBJ2-3; D is possibly TRBD1 or TRBD2 (5 bases each). Germline CDR1 and CDR2: LNHDA and SQIVND (reference sequence). Trimming removed 5 bases at V and 0 bases at J, with 15 bases between. The CDR3 has 16 amino acids. The CDR3 DNA reads TGTGCCAGTAGTGATTGGGGGTCCCCTAGCACAGATACGCAGTATTTT. It yields the protein CASSDWGSPSTDTQYF.

This rearrangement joins TRBV27 to TRBJ2-7, with 8 bases lining up with TRBD1. The CDR3 is made up of 14 amino acids. Germline CDR1 and CDR2: MNHEY and SMNVEV (reference sequence). V was clipped by 4 bases and J by 2 bases; unmatched bases: 4. CDR3: CASSSDRVPYEQYF. In nucleotides, the CDR3 is TGTGCCAGCAGTTCGGACAGGGTCCCCTACGAGCAGTACTTC.

The V and J genes are TRBV11-2 and TRBJ2-2; D remains ambiguous. The CDR3 covers 14 residues. CDR1 and CDR2 from the germline V gene are SGHAT and FQNNGV. The V and J ends lost 5 bases and 5 bases respectively, with 12 bases between them. Here the CDR3 reads CASSPRMGTGELFF. CDR3 coding DNA: TGTGCCAGCAGCCCCCGGATGGGAACCGGGGAGCTGTTTTTT.

This sequence joins TRBV6-5 and TRBJ1-3; maybe TRBD1 (5 bases). This CDR3 has 15 amino acids. Trimming left V 4 bases short and J 0 bases short, with 10 bases between. From germline, CDR1 is MNHEY and CDR2 SVGAGI. CDR3 protein: CASSLRGISGNTIYF. The CDR3 bases are TGTGCCAGCAGTTTACGGGGGATCTCTGGAAACACCATATATTTT.

The CDR3 nucleotides are TGTGCCAGCAGTACTCGGACGGGGATCGTTCAGCCCCAGCATTTT. It codes for CASSTRTGIVQPQHF. This chain connects TRBV6-2 or TRBV6-3 to TRBJ1-5; D not resolved. From germline, CDR1 is MNHEY and CDR2 SVGEGT. The CDR3 consists of 15 residues. V lost 5 bases and J lost 6, with 17 bases in between.

The CDR3 DNA is TGCGCCAGCAGCCAAGGGCAGGGGGGGCCCTCCTACGAGCAGTACTTC. It yields the protein CASSQGQGGPSYEQYF. The gene calls are TRBV4-1 and TRBJ2-7; either TRBD1 or TRBD2 may fit D (7 bases each). The germline CDR1 and CDR2 sequences are MGHRA and YSYEKL. The V gene lost 1 base and the J gene lost 0 bases, with 13 bases spanning the gap. The CDR3 sequence is 16 residues long.

V is TRBV12-3 or TRBV12-4 and J is TRBJ1-1, with 7 positions matching TRBD1. V was clipped by 6 bases and J by 11 bases; unmatched bases: 12. This CDR3 is built from 13 residues. The chain's CDR3 is CASRTDNRGDAFF. The CDR3 coding sequence is TGTGCCAGCAGGACCGATAACAGGGGCGATGCTTTCTTT.

The DNA for the CDR3 is TGTGCCAGCAGGAGGCTTCCTGGACGCAGCTCCTACAATGAGCAGTTCTTC. The encoded protein is CASRRLPGRSSYNEQFF. The J gene is TRBJ2-1, the V gene TRBV6-8; D gene unclear. Trimming took off 6 bases at V and 0 bases at J, with 18 bases between the two ends. Germline V gene data show CDR1 as MNHGY and CDR2 as SAAAGT. This CDR3 spans 17 amino acids.

A single count supports this clone. J is TRBJ1-5 and V is TRBV27; D remains ambiguous. This CDR3 region has 15 residues. V was shortened by 6 bases and J by 0 bases, with 12 bases between the two germline ends. Germline CDR1 is MNHEY and CDR2 is SMNVEV (reference sequence). CDR3 nucleotides: TGTGCCAGCAGCCTGACGGACTATAGCAATCAGCCCCAGCATTTT. Protein product: CASSLTDYSNQPQHF.

The chain joins TRBV29-1 to TRBJ1-3; D is unclear. Trimming cost V 7 bases and J 3 bases, with 7 bases left between them. The CDR3 consists of 11 residues. CDR1 and CDR2 (germline): SQVTM, ANQGSEA. CDR3 DNA sequence: TGCAGCGGCGGCCGTGGAAACACCATATATTTT. Amino acids: CSGGRGNTIYF.

This clone occurred once. The chain couples TRBV19 to TRBJ1-1; TRBD1 matches at 11 bases. Germline lookup yields CDR1 LNHDA and CDR2 SQIVND (reference sequence). Germline trimming cut 8 bases from V and 7 bases from J; bases unmatched to any gene: 9. CDR3 length: 14 amino acids. The DNA of the CDR3 is TGTGCCAGTCGGGACAGGGGGGACCTGAATGAAGCTTTCTTT. It specifies CASRDRGDLNEAFF.

The J gene is TRBJ2-7, the V gene TRBV24-1; D is undetermined. Germline values: CDR1 KGHDR, CDR2 SFDVKD. V was clipped by 4 bases and J by 0 bases, with 6 bases between them. The CDR3 covers 13 residues. The CDR3 coding sequence is TGTGCCACCAGTGACGAAATCTCCTACGAGCAGTACTTC. Its protein product is CATSDEISYEQYF.

The rearrangement links TRBV19 to TRBJ1-2, with TRBD1 as a possible D gene (5 bases). V was shortened by 10 bases and J by 5 bases, with 14 bases between the two germline ends. Looked up from germline, CDR1 is LNHDA and CDR2 is SQIVND (reference sequence). This CDR3 is 12 amino acids long. CDR3 residues: CATGRGGYGYTF. CDR3 DNA sequence: TGTGCCACCGGCCGGGGCGGTTATGGCTACACCTTC. Using reference TRBV19 and TRBJ1-2 for the parts outside the CDR3, the full variable domain is DGGITQSPKYLFRKEGQNVTLSCEQNLNHDAMYWYRQDPGQGLRLIYYSQIVNDFQKGDIAEGYSVSREKKESFPLTVTSAQKNPTAFYLCATGRGGYGYTFGSGTRLTVV.

This clone has a handful of counts. The chain is built from TRBV3-1 (or the pseudogene TRBV3-2) and TRBJ2-3; D is ambiguous. The V gene's germline CDR1 is LGHDT and CDR2 YNNKEL (reference sequence). The CDR3 sequence is 12 residues long. Trimming removed 0 bases from V and 3 bases from J, with 1 base in between. The CDR3 DNA reads TGTGCCAGCAGCCAAGAGACAGATACGCAGTATTTT. Translated, it gives CASSQETDTQYF.

The CDR3 sequence is CAISESGTDGNTEAFF. The CDR3 DNA is TGTGCCATCAGTGAGTCGGGGACGGACGGGAACACTGAAGCTTTCTTT. The genes are TRBV10-3 and TRBJ1-1; maybe TRBD1 (5 bases). Germline CDR1 reads ENHRY; CDR2 reads SYGVKD. This CDR3 has 16 amino acids. V lost 0 bases and J 1 base, leaving 12 bases between the germline ends.

This chain uses TRBV6-2 or TRBV6-3 with TRBJ1-1; maybe TRBD1 (5 bases). V lost 5 bases and J 6 bases, leaving 16 bases between the germline ends. Looked up from germline, CDR1 is MNHEY and CDR2 is SVGEGT. The CDR3 is made up of 14 amino acids. The CDR3 sequence: CASSREGWPAEAFF. Written as DNA, the CDR3 is TGTGCCAGCAGTAGGGAGGGGTGGCCCGCTGAAGCTTTCTTT.

Remarks on this clone: The junction departs from the called germline gene at one end, perhaps through a read error. The gene calls are TRBV2 and TRBJ2-2; no clear D. From germline, CDR1 is SNHLY and CDR2 FYNNEI. This CDR3 has 11 amino acids. In DNA form, the CDR3 reads TGTGCCAGCAGGAACTCCGGGGAGCTGTTTTTT. It specifies CASRNSGELFF.

The rearrangement joins TRBV15 to TRBJ2-1; TRBD2 agrees at 12 bases. The CDR3 extends over 16 amino acids. The germline CDR1 and CDR2 sequences are LNHNV and YYDKDF (reference sequence). The V gene end was trimmed by 0 bases and the J gene end by 6 bases; junction bases not matched to a gene: 3. The CDR3 spells CATSRDRGLAGNEQFF. In DNA form, the CDR3 reads TGTGCCACCAGCAGAGATCGGGGACTAGCGGGCAATGAGCAGTTCTTC.

As for this clone: This specimen includes other DNA sequences encoding the same CDR3. This chain connects TRBV7-9 to TRBJ1-2; tentatively, D is TRBD1 (5 bases). Germline V gene lookup returns CDR1 SEHNR and CDR2 FQNEAQ (reference sequence). Trimming left V 5 bases short and J 4 bases short, with 11 bases between. The CDR3 loop spans 13 amino acids. CDR3 protein: CASSLDSFYGYTF. As DNA, the CDR3 is TGTGCCAGCAGCCTTGACAGCTTCTATGGCTACACCTTC.

The CDR3 nucleotides are TGTGCCAGCAGCCAGGAGACAGGGGGCTCAGAGACCCAGTACTTC. Protein sequence: CASSQETGGSETQYF. The rearrangement joins TRBV14 to TRBJ2-5, with 10 bases aligning to TRBD1. The V and J ends lost 3 bases and 4 bases, in that order; junction bases with no gene match: 5. Looked up from germline, CDR1 is SGHDN and CDR2 is FVKESK. The CDR3 is made up of 15 amino acids.

V is TRBV4-1 and J is TRBJ2-3; 8 bases line up with TRBD1. The CDR3 totals 16 residues. The germline V gene encodes CDR1 MGHRA and CDR2 YSYEKL. V lost 5 bases and J lost 1; bases outside the gene matches: 8. The CDR3 reads CASSKPQGAGTDTQYF. CDR3 nucleotides: TGCGCCAGCAGCAAACCCCAGGGGGCCGGCACAGATACGCAGTATTTT.

The gene calls are TRBV4-3 and TRBJ2-7; 11 bases map to TRBD2. The J segment lost 2 bases and the V segment lost 0 bases, leaving 3 bases of the junction unmatched. Germline CDR1 reads LGHNA; CDR2 reads YSLEER. The CDR3 is 16 residues long. The CDR3 sequence is CASSQDPSGGTYEQYF. CDR3 bases: TGCGCCAGCAGCCAAGATCCTAGCGGGGGGACCTACGAGCAGTACTTC.

This chain connects TRBV7-9 to TRBJ1-1; D is unclear. The ends were cut back, 2 bases at V and 2 bases at J, with 3 bases in the middle. The germline gives CDR1 SEHNR, CDR2 FQNEAQ (reference sequence). The CDR3 runs to 12 residues. The CDR3 is CASSLSNTEAFF. The CDR3 DNA sequence: TGTGCCAGCAGCTTATCAAACACTGAAGCTTTCTTT.